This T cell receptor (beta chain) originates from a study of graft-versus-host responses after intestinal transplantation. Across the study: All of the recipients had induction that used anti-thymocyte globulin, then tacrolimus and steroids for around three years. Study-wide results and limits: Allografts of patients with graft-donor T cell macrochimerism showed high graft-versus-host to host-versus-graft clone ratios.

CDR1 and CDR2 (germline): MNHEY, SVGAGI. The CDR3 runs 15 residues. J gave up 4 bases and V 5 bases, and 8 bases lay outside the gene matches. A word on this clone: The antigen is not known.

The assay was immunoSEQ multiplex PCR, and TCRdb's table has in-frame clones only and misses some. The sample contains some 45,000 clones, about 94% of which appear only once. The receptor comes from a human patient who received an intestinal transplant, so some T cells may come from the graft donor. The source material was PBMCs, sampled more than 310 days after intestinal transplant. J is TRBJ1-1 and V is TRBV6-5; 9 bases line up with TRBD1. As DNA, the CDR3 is TGTGCCAGCAGTCAGACAGGGGGTGGAGGCACTGAAGCTTTCTTT. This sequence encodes CASSQTGGGGTEAFF.